The rows below give T cell receptor beta chains drawn from one sample of a study of radiotherapy plus CTLA-4 blockade in lung cancer. Only in-frame clones appear in the TCRdb table, and some are missing; sequencing was by immunoSEQ multiplex PCR. The sample includes 64,000 or so clones, about 70% of them seen just once. The source material was peripheral blood, sampled from a patient treated with radiotherapy plus ipilimumab. Receptor source: a human donor with non-small cell lung cancer whose response to radiotherapy plus ipilimumab could not be evaluated. The CDR3 runs from the conserved cysteine through the conserved F or W. A D gene is named only where the DNA matches it firmly. Not all rows give a size; the values are once, few, many and, for expanded clones, a class.

d_gene	abundance	j_gene	v_gene	CDR3aa	CDR3nt
NA	few	TRBJ1-3	TRBV28	CASIGNREGRDTIYF	TGTGCCAGCATAGGTAACAGGGAAGGAAGGGACACCATATATTTT
TRBD1	NA	TRBJ2-7	TRBV29-1	CSVEISGTGFDEQYF	TGCAGCGTTGAAATCTCCGGGACAGGGTTCGACGAGCAGTACTTC
NA	once	TRBJ1-1	TRBV7-2	CASSLVRFGEGGNTEAFF	TGTGCCAGCAGCTTAGTAAGGTTTGGGGAAGGGGGGAACACTGAAGCTTTCTTT
TRBD1	NA	TRBJ2-1	TRBV5-1	CASSLQGAQNNEQFF	TGCGCCAGCAGCTTGCAGGGGGCGCAAAACAATGAGCAGTTCTTC
NA	NA	TRBJ1-2	TRBV29-1	CSVEDATDTYGYTF	TGCAGCGTTGAAGACGCGACAGACACGTATGGCTACACCTTC
TRBD1	NA	TRBJ1-1	TRBV7-9	CASSTGTGNTEAFF	TGTGCCAGCAGCACCGGGACAGGGAACACTGAAGCTTTCTTT
TRBD1	NA	TRBJ1-1	TRBV13	CASSFAGTGREAFF	TGTGCCAGCAGCTTCGCCGGGACAGGCCGGGAGGCTTTCTTT
NA	NA	TRBJ1-1	TRBV6-6	CASSSGGWEAFF	TGTGCCAGCAGTTCCGGAGGTTGGGAAGCTTTCTTT
TRBD1	NA	TRBJ2-5	TRBV7-2	CASSWPQTGAAETQYF	TGTGCCAGCAGCTGGCCCCAAACAGGGGCGGCAGAGACCCAGTACTTC
NA	once	TRBJ1-5	TRBV19	CASSMEWTFTVNQPQHF	TGTGCCAGTAGTATGGAATGGACATTTACCGTCAATCAGCCCCAGCATTTT
TRBD1	NA	TRBJ1-2	TRBV7-2	CASSSPGQNLNYGYTF	TGTGCCAGCAGCTCGCCGGGACAGAACCTCAACTATGGCTACACCTTC
TRBD1	NA	TRBJ2-7	TRBV19	CASSPQRGQVGEQYF	TGTGCCAGTAGTCCCCAACGGGGACAGGTCGGTGAGCAGTACTTC
NA	few	TRBJ2-1	TRBV4-3	CASSYSRKSSYNEQFF	TGCGCCAGCAGCTACAGCCGGAAGAGCTCCTACAATGAGCAGTTCTTC
TRBD1	once	TRBJ2-7	TRBV5-6	CASSWGQGNSLEQYF	TGTGCCAGCAGCTGGGGACAGGGGAACTCTCTCGAGCAGTACTTC
NA	NA	TRBJ1-2	TRBV9	CASAPDSRYGYTF	TGTGCCAGCGCCCCGGACAGTCGCTATGGCTACACCTTC
NA	once	TRBJ2-4	TRBV6-1	CASSEVGQGRYDF	TGTGCCAGCAGTGAAGTAGGGCAGGGAAGGTATGATTTC
NA	NA	TRBJ2-5	TRBV7-2	CASSLADGYRGETQYF	TGTGCCAGCAGCTTAGCGGATGGGTATAGAGGAGAGACCCAGTACTTC
NA	NA	TRBJ1-1	TRBV12-5	CASATTLGRIPGNTEAFF	TGTGCTAGTGCCACGACCTTGGGGAGGATTCCAGGCAACACTGAAGCTTTCTTT
NA	few	TRBJ1-2	TRBV5-1	CASSDDLQEGGTF	TGCGCCAGCAGCGATGACTTACAGGAGGGGGGGACCTTC
NA	NA	TRBJ1-2	TRBV27	CASSPAAMGLNYGYTF	TGTGCCAGCAGTCCTGCGGCGATGGGTTTAAACTATGGCTACACCTTC
NA	once	TRBJ2-5	TRBV9	CASSVGGSGYQETQYF	TGTGCCAGCAGCGTAGGAGGTAGTGGATACCAAGAGACCCAGTACTTC
TRBD2	NA	TRBJ2-7	TRBV11-3	CASSFGLAGVREQYF	TGTGCCAGCAGCTTCGGACTAGCGGGAGTGCGCGAGCAGTACTTC
NA	NA	TRBJ2-7	TRBV9	CASSPSGPDEQYF	TGTGCCAGCAGCCCCAGCGGGCCGGACGAGCAGTACTTC
NA	NA	TRBJ1-2	TRBV28	CASSFGIPSSYGYTF	TGTGCCAGCAGTTTCGGGATCCCCTCCAGCTATGGCTACACCTTC
TRBD2	once	TRBJ2-2	TRBV7-7	CASSTRTSRDTGELFF	TGTGCCAGCAGCACACGGACTAGCCGAGACACCGGGGAGCTGTTTTTT
TRBD1	few	TRBJ1-3	TRBV5-8	CASSNGQGAGNTIYF	TGTGCCAGCAGCAACGGACAGGGGGCTGGAAACACCATATATTTT
NA	NA	TRBJ2-3	TRBV5-6	CASSSPGLTDTQYF	TGTGCCAGCAGCTCACCAGGGTTGACAGATACGCAGTATTTT
TRBD2	NA	TRBJ2-6	TRBV18	CASSPVGASGRSGSGANVLTF	TGTGCCAGCTCACCAGTCGGCGCTAGCGGGAGGTCTGGCTCTGGGGCCAACGTCCTGACTTTC